These T cell receptor beta chains were read from a single sample in a study of blood T cell repertoires in COVID-19. The method was immunoSEQ multiplex PCR; TCRdb's version includes in-frame clones alone and lacks a portion of them. Of 70,000 or so clones in the sample, approximately 90% were seen once. Sequences were obtained from peripheral blood. Source of these receptors: a man between 65 and 85 years old with active or convalescent COVID-19. The CDR3 runs from the conserved cysteine through the conserved F or W. D genes are given only for firm matches. Rows give clone size only sometimes, using once, few, many, or a class for an expanded clone.

TRBV30	-	TRBJ1-6	-	CAWSVQGSYNSPLHF	TGTGCCTGGAGTGTACAGGGTTCCTATAATTCACCCCTCCACTTT
TRBV6-6	TRBD2	TRBJ2-4	-	CASSQTASGRAKNIQYF	TGTGCCAGCAGTCAGACAGCTAGCGGGAGGGCCAAAAACATTCAGTACTTC
TRBV7-9	-	TRBJ2-7	-	CASGQGVEGVGEQYF	TGTGCCAGCGGTCAGGGAGTTGAGGGGGTTGGCGAGCAGTACTTC
TRBV28	TRBD2	TRBJ2-7	-	CASSFGGVYPPPEHTYEQYF	TGTGCCAGCAGTTTCGGGGGGGTTTATCCCCCGCCCGAACACACCTACGAGCAGTACTTC
TRBV2	-	TRBJ2-5	few	CASLGQRPTQYF	TGTGCCAGTCTGGGGCAGCGCCCGACCCAGTACTTC
TRBV19	-	TRBJ1-5	-	CASRKAGDYSNQPQHF	TGTGCCAGTAGGAAAGCAGGCGATTATAGCAATCAGCCCCAGCATTTT
TRBV5-5	-	TRBJ2-7	once	CASSFSHRATYEQYF	TGTGCCAGCAGCTTCAGTCACAGGGCAACCTACGAGCAGTACTTC
TRBV19	TRBD1	TRBJ1-1	-	CASRTDRGNTEAFF	TGTGCCAGTAGGACGGACAGGGGGAACACTGAAGCTTTCTTT
TRBV18	TRBD1	TRBJ1-5	-	CASSQLGTGNNQPQHF	TGTGCCAGCTCACAACTAGGGACAGGGAACAATCAGCCCCAGCATTTT
TRBV10-3	-	TRBJ1-5	-	CAISDSTDNQPQHF	TGTGCCATCAGTGATTCGACAGACAATCAGCCCCAGCATTTT
TRBV11-1	TRBD2	TRBJ2-7	-	CASSFSGSLYEQYF	TGTGCCAGCAGCTTTAGCGGGAGTCTCTACGAGCAGTACTTC
TRBV5-1	-	TRBJ2-2	-	CASSPSTGELFF	TGCGCCAGCAGCCCTAGTACCGGGGAGCTGTTTTTT
TRBV19	TRBD1	TRBJ2-1	-	CASSMDRGNEQFF	TGTGCCAGTAGTATGGACAGGGGGAATGAGCAGTTCTTC
TRBV7-2	TRBD1	TRBJ2-3	-	CASSLAIGQGADTQYF	TGTGCCAGCAGCTTAGCCATTGGACAGGGAGCAGATACGCAGTATTTT
TRBV28	TRBD2	TRBJ2-1	-	CASSPGTQLAGLSYNEQFF	TGTGCCAGCAGTCCAGGCACCCAGCTAGCGGGCCTCTCCTACAATGAGCAGTTCTTC
TRBV19	-	TRBJ1-2	once	CASSTREYGYTF	TGTGCCAGTAGTACCCGGGAATATGGCTACACCTTC
TRBV6-1	-	TRBJ1-6	-	CASSEGTNNSPLHF	TGTGCCAGCAGTGAAGGGACAAATAATTCACCCCTCCACTTT
TRBV5-1	TRBD1	TRBJ2-7	-	CASSLTGTGVAEQYF	TGCGCCAGCAGCTTGACAGGGACAGGGGTTGCCGAGCAGTACTTC
TRBV5-1	-	TRBJ2-5	once	CASSFQGEETQYF	TGCGCCAGCAGCTTTCAGGGTGAAGAGACCCAGTACTTC
TRBV18	TRBD2	TRBJ2-2	-	CASSPRGLAGTGELFF	TGTGCCAGCTCACCACGGGGACTAGCGGGGACCGGGGAGCTGTTTTTT